This T cell receptor (beta chain) was sequenced for a study of CXCR3-negative and CXCR3-positive naive CD8 T cells. Study results and limitations: CXCR3-positive naive cells had TRB CDR3s that were more hydrophobic than CXCR3-negative naive cells had.

The length of the CDR3 is 15 residues. The authors gated naive CD8+ T cells as CD45RO-CCR7+CD27+CD95-. A remark on this clonotype: Antigen: not known.

The TRB cDNA libraries were prepared by 5' RACE with UMI labels. For each CDR3 protein, TCRdb gives one entry from its re-call of the 5' RACE reads, without DNA. The listing records roughly 7,500 distinct CDR3 sequences. The sample comprised naive CXCR3+ CD8+ T cells from blood. As for subset: CD45RO-CCR7+CD27+CD95- naive CD8+ T cells expressing CXCR3 (TNR3+). The receptor's source is a human donor in good health. Some clones in this sample may be carry-over from other donors' samples. The chain carries TRBV12-3 or TRBV12-4 and TRBJ2-3; the D call of TRBD2 rests on TCRdb alone, since no DNA is present to check it. CDR3 residues: CASSSLAGGADTQYF.